The 27 T cell receptor beta chains presented below share a single source sample, sequenced in a study of T cell changes during pregnancy in multiple sclerosis. Data came from immunoSEQ multiplex PCR; TCRdb stores just in-frame clones and leaves some out. This repertoire shows fewer than 50,000 clones, approximately 88% found once; its top ten account for approximately 0.62%. The specimen comprised CD4+ T cells from peripheral blood mononuclear cells, sampled in the first trimester of pregnancy. All receptors derive from a female donor with multiple sclerosis, enrolled in a pregnancy study.

V usage is TRBV9 and J usage is TRBJ2-2; 9 bases agree with TRBD1. The CDR3 is 15 amino acids. V lost 3 bases and J lost 6; bases outside the gene matches: 6. Germline CDR1 SGDLS, CDR2 YYNGEE. Here the CDR3 DNA reads TGTGCCAGCAGCGCCACAGGGGGCGCACCCGGGGAGCTGTTTTTT. Its protein product is CASSATGGAPGELFF.

The chain joins TRBV27 to TRBJ2-1, with D hard to call. This CDR3 has 12 amino acids. V was trimmed by 3 bases and J by 9 bases, leaving 9 bases between them. Per the germline V gene, CDR1 is MNHEY and CDR2 is SMNVEV (reference sequence). The CDR3 reads CASSFLKSEQFF. CDR3 bases: TGTGCCAGCAGTTTCCTCAAGAGTGAGCAGTTCTTC.

The chain has TRBV30 and TRBJ1-1; 9 nucleotides agree with TRBD1. This CDR3 has 12 amino acids. The germline gives CDR1 GTSNPN, CDR2 SVGIG (reference sequence). The V segment lost 8 bases and the J segment 4 bases; nucleotides outside the gene matches: 5. The CDR3 bases are TGTGCCGTGGGACAGGGAGGCACTGAAGCTTTCTTT. This codes for CAVGQGGTEAFF.

The J gene is TRBJ1-1, the V gene TRBV5-1, with D perhaps matching TRBD1 (5 bases). The CDR3 consists of 14 residues. Germline CDR1 is SGHRS and CDR2 is YFSETQ. V dropped 3 bases and J dropped 5 bases, with 14 bases sitting between them. The CDR3 here is CASSYTEGTTEAFF. The CDR3 nucleotides are TGCGCCAGCAGCTACACGGAGGGGACGACTGAAGCTTTCTTT.

This clone has only one observation. The chain uses TRBV7-2 and TRBJ2-3, with 9 positions matching TRBD2. The CDR3 covers 13 residues. Trimming cost V 3 bases and J 8 bases; bases outside gene matches: 3. The V gene's germline CDR1 is SGHTA and CDR2 FQGNSA. The CDR3 region has the DNA TGTGCCAGCAGCTTCCCTAGCGGGACTACGCAGTATTTT. Its protein product is CASSFPSGTTQYF. Full variable domain (outside the CDR3, taken from reference TRBV7-2 and TRBJ2-3): GAGVSQSPSNKVTEKGKDVELRCDPISGHTALYWYRQSLGQGLEFLIYFQGNSAPDKSGLPSDRFSAERTGGSVSTLTIQRTQQEDSAVYLCASSFPSGTTQYFGPGTRLTVL.

The chain carries TRBV4-3 and TRBJ1-4; 9 bases fit TRBD1. With V trimmed by 3 bases and J by 7 bases, 6 bases remained unmatched. The CDR3 totals 15 residues. The germline V gene has CDR1 LGHNA and CDR2 YSLEER. DNA of the CDR3: TGCGCCAGCAGCCACTCCGGGACAGGGAGTGAAAAACTGTTTTTT. Translation: CASSHSGTGSEKLFF.

This clone was seen only once. This chain uses TRBV2 with TRBJ1-1; D is uncertain. Deletions cut 3 bases from V and 2 bases from J, with 10 bases between. CDR3 length: 14 residues. Germline CDR1 is SNHLY and CDR2 is FYNNEI. The CDR3 sequence: CASSENSFNTEAFF. The CDR3 bases are TGTGCCAGCAGTGAGAACAGTTTTAACACTGAAGCTTTCTTT.

This chain links TRBV7-6 with TRBJ1-2; D is ambiguous. Germline assignment: CDR1 SGHVS and CDR2 FNYEAQ. V was pared by 4 bases and J by 5 bases, with 14 bases between. The CDR3 covers 14 residues. For the CDR3, the DNA is TGTGCCAGCAGCTCTAAGGACGCGGGATATGGCTACACCTTC. Encoded protein: CASSSKDAGYGYTF.

This clone was seen more than once but under ten times. V gene TRBV10-3 combines with J gene TRBJ1-2, with a weak D call TRBD1 (5 bases). V was clipped by 11 bases and J by 5 bases, with 21 bases between them. This CDR3 spans 14 amino acids. CDR1 and CDR2 from the germline V gene are ENHRY and SYGVKD. CDR3 loop: CASTDPRGLYGYTF. CDR3 bases: TGTGCCTCTACGGACCCAAGGGGTCTATATGGCTACACCTTC.

V is TRBV5-5 and J is TRBJ2-7; a possible D gene is TRBD1 (6 bases). Trimming took off 4 bases at V and 2 bases at J, with 16 bases between the two ends. The CDR3 extends over 15 amino acids. Germline-derived CDR1 and CDR2 are SGHKS and YYEKEE (reference sequence). This chain's CDR3 is CASSEAGTPPYEQYF. CDR3 in DNA: TGTGCCAGCAGCGAAGCCGGGACACCACCCTACGAGCAGTACTTC.

This clone was found a few times. V usage is TRBV5-4 and J usage is TRBJ1-3, with 8 bases that match TRBD1. This CDR3 region has 15 residues. V shed 3 bases, J shed 0 bases, and the junction held 2 bases outside the gene matches. CDR1 is SGHNT, CDR2 YYREEE, per germline (reference sequence). The CDR3 region is CASSSGTGSGNTIYF. In DNA form, the CDR3 reads TGTGCCAGCAGCTCTGGGACAGGCTCTGGAAACACCATATATTTT.

The V call is TRBV7-9, the J call TRBJ1-2, with 7 bases identical to TRBD1. Germline assignment: CDR1 SEHNR and CDR2 FQNEAQ (reference sequence). Trimming at V came to 6 bases and at J to 3 bases, leaving 19 bases not matched to a gene. The CDR3 is 18 amino acids. The CDR3 sequence is CASRRTRQGVFKDYGYTF. CDR3 nucleotides: TGTGCCAGCAGGCGAACTAGACAGGGTGTTTTTAAGGACTATGGCTACACCTTC.

The rearrangement uses TRBV4-3 and TRBJ1-1; possible D gene TRBD1, 6 bases. V gave up 2 bases and J gave up 5 bases, with 18 bases separating them. The germline gives CDR1 LGHNA, CDR2 YSLEER. CDR3 length: 16 residues. CDR3 residues: CASSQLLAGARTEAFF. CDR3 coding DNA: TGCGCCAGCAGCCAACTTTTAGCGGGGGCGCGGACTGAAGCTTTCTTT.

The CDR3 protein is CASSPPLGSSYNEQFF. DNA for the CDR3: TGTGCCAGCAGCCCCCCACTGGGGAGCTCCTACAATGAGCAGTTCTTC. This chain joins TRBV11-2 and TRBJ2-1, with D possibly TRBD2 on 5 matching bases. Trimming took 5 bases from V and 0 from J, leaving 14 bases between them. The CDR3 is 16 residues long. Germline values: CDR1 SGHAT, CDR2 FQNNGV. The whole variable domain, remainder taken from reference TRBV11-2 and TRBJ2-1, is EAGVAQSPRYKIIEKRQSVAFWCNPISGHATLYWYQQILGQGPKLLIQFQNNGVVDDSQLPKDRFSAERLKGVDSTLKIQPAKLEDSAVYLCASSPPLGSSYNEQFFGPGTRLTVL.

The gene calls are TRBV28 and TRBJ1-5, with 9 nucleotides matching TRBD1. V shed 2 bases and J 6 bases; nucleotides not matched to a gene: 5. Germline CDR1 MDHEN, CDR2 SYDVKM. The CDR3 loop spans 15 amino acids. DNA of the CDR3: TGTGCCAGCAGTTTAACAGGGGGCGGGGGTCAGCCCCAGCATTTT. It encodes CASSLTGGGGQPQHF.

V usage is TRBV25-1 and J usage is TRBJ1-1; 7 nucleotides match TRBD1. CDR1 is MGHDK and CDR2 is SYGVNS in the germline V gene. The CDR3 runs to 14 residues. Losses at the gene ends were 4 bases for V and 1 base for J; bases not matched to a gene: 3. CDR3 amino acids: CASSADRPNTEAFF. CDR3 coding DNA: TGTGCCAGCAGTGCGGACAGGCCGAACACTGAAGCTTTCTTT.

The chain recombines TRBV28 with TRBJ1-1, with a possible D match to TRBD1 (5 bases). Between the trimmed V and J ends, which lost 1 base and 4 bases, there was a span of 13 bases. The CDR3 runs to 15 residues. Germline CDR1 reads MDHEN; CDR2 reads SYDVKM. CDR3 protein: CASSLFRGFGTEAFF. The CDR3 bases are TGTGCCAGCAGTTTATTTAGGGGATTTGGCACTGAAGCTTTCTTT.

The rearrangement joins TRBV27 to TRBJ2-3; a possible D gene is TRBD1 (7 bases). Germline V gene sequence: CDR1 MNHEY, CDR2 SMNVEV (reference sequence). V lost 8 bases and J lost 4, with 28 bases in between. The CDR3 consists of 18 residues. For the CDR3, the DNA is TGTGCCAGCGATCTTTATCGGACAGGACCTCGGGGGTCAGATACGCAGTATTTT. Protein sequence: CASDLYRTGPRGSDTQYF.

CDR3 loop: CASSLRRTGTLWNTGELFF. CDR3 nucleotide sequence: TGTGCCAGCAGCTTGCGTAGGACAGGTACCCTCTGGAACACCGGGGAGCTGTTTTTT. The chain recombines TRBV5-6 with TRBJ2-2, with TRBD1 matching 7 bases. The CDR3 covers 19 residues. Trimming at V came to 1 base and at J to 1 base, leaving 13 bases not matched to a gene. In germline, CDR1 is SGHDT, CDR2 YYEEEE.

V gene TRBV30 combines with J gene TRBJ1-4; D gene uncertain. The germline CDR1 and CDR2 sequences are GTSNPN and SVGIG (reference sequence). This CDR3 spans 16 amino acids. The ends were cut back, 1 base at V and 0 bases at J, with 12 bases in the middle. Here the CDR3 reads CAWSALSGATNEKLFF. DNA of the CDR3: TGTGCCTGGAGTGCCCTGAGTGGAGCAACTAATGAAAAACTGTTTTTT.

This clone is categorized as medium-sized. The chain carries TRBV14 and TRBJ1-3; D unclear. Per germline, CDR1 SGHDN and CDR2 FVKESK. V lost 1 base and J 4 bases, leaving 8 bases between the germline ends. The CDR3 totals 14 residues. In DNA form, the CDR3 reads TGTGCCAGCAGCCAAGCCGGTCGAGGAAACACCATATATTTT. This sequence encodes CASSQAGRGNTIYF. The full variable domain, with the rest looked up from reference TRBV14 and TRBJ1-3, is EAGVTQFPSHSVIEKGQTVTLRCDPISGHDNLYWYRRVMGKEIKFLLHFVKESKQDESGMPNNRFLAERTGGTYSTLKVQPAELEDSGVYFCASSQAGRGNTIYFGEGSWLTVV.

The V and J genes are TRBV19 and TRBJ2-1, with D tentatively TRBD2 (5 bases). The CDR3 is made up of 15 amino acids. Germline V gene lookup returns CDR1 LNHDA and CDR2 SQIVND (reference sequence). Trimming shortened V by 5 bases and J by 4 bases, and 15 bases separated the two germline ends. CDR3 amino acids: CASSDQHGIYNEQFF. CDR3 coding DNA: TGTGCCAGTAGTGACCAACACGGGATTTACAATGAGCAGTTCTTC. The complete variable domain, with remaining parts taken from reference TRBV19 and TRBJ2-1, reads DGGITQSPKYLFRKEGQNVTLSCEQNLNHDAMYWYRQDPGQGLRLIYYSQIVNDFQKGDIAEGYSVSREKKESFPLTVTSAQKNPTAFYLCASSDQHGIYNEQFFGPGTRLTVL.

This chain links TRBV11-2 with TRBJ2-7; 8 bases are shared with TRBD2. The CDR3 covers 12 residues. The V segment lost 0 bases and the J segment 10 bases; nucleotides outside the gene matches: 2. Germline CDR1 reads SGHAT; CDR2 reads FQNNGV. CDR3 residues: CASSLDSGEQYF. As DNA, the CDR3 is TGTGCCAGCAGCTTAGATAGCGGGGAACAGTACTTC. Complete variable domain (other parts from reference TRBV11-2 and TRBJ2-7): EAGVAQSPRYKIIEKRQSVAFWCNPISGHATLYWYQQILGQGPKLLIQFQNNGVVDDSQLPKDRFSAERLKGVDSTLKIQPAKLEDSAVYLCASSLDSGEQYFGPGTRLTVT.

This sequence joins TRBV7-8 and TRBJ2-3; D not resolved. There are 14 residues in the CDR3. The V end was cut by 1 base, the J end by 5 bases, with 10 bases between. Germline-derived CDR1 and CDR2 are SGHVS and FQNEAQ. The CDR3 spells CASSLGSRGDTQYF. CDR3 sequence (DNA): TGTGCCAGCAGCTTAGGCTCGCGTGGAGATACGCAGTATTTT.

This rearrangement joins TRBV19 to TRBJ2-7, with TRBD2 identical over 12 bases. Germline CDR1 and CDR2: LNHDA and SQIVND (reference sequence). This CDR3 spans 16 amino acids. Losses at the gene ends were 5 bases for V and 2 bases for J; bases not matched to a gene: 7. The CDR3 nucleotides read TGTGCCAGTAGTGGGCGGACTAGCGGGATAGCCTACGAGCAGTACTTC. Protein sequence: CASSGRTSGIAYEQYF.

V is TRBV9 and J is TRBJ1-1, with D uncertain. V lost 6 bases and J 0 bases, leaving 15 bases between the germline ends. CDR1 and CDR2 (germline): SGDLS, YYNGEE. The CDR3 runs to 15 residues. The CDR3 region has the DNA TGTGCCAGCACTCTACTCCAATTCATGAACACTGAAGCTTTCTTT. This translates into CASTLLQFMNTEAFF.

DNA for the CDR3: TGTGCCAGCAGGGGGGGGCCGGGACAGGGGGCGTACGAGCAGTACTTC. Amino acid sequence: CASRGGPGQGAYEQYF. The J gene is TRBJ2-7, the V gene TRBV25-1, with 12 positions matching TRBD1. Trimming took 6 bases from V and 4 from J; bases not matched to a gene: 10. CDR1 MGHDK and CDR2 SYGVNS come from the germline V gene. The CDR3 covers 16 residues.